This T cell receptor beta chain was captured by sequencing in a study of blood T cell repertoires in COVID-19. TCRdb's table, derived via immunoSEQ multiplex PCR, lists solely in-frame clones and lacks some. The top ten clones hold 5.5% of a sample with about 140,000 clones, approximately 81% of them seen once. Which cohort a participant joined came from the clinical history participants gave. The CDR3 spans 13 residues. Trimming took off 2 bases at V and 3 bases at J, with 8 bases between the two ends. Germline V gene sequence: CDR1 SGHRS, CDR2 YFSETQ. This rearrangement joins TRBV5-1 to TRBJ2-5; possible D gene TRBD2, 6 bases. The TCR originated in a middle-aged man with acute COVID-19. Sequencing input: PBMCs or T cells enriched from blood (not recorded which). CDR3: CASSFPGEETQYF. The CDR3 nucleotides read TGCGCCAGCAGCTTCCCGGGAGAAGAGACCCAGTACTTC.